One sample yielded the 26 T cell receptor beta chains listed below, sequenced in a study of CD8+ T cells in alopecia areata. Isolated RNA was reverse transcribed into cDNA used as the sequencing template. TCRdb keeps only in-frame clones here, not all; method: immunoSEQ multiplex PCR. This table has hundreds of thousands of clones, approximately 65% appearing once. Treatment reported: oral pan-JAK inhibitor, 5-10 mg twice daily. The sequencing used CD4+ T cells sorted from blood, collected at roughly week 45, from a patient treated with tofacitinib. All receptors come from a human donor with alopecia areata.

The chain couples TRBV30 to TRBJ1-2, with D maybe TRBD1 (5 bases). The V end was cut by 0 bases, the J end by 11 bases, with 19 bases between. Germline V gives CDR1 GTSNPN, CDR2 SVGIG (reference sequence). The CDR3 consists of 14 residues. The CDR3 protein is CAWSVHQGSVRYTF. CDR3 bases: TGTGCCTGGAGTGTACATCAGGGATCGGTACGGTACACCTTC.

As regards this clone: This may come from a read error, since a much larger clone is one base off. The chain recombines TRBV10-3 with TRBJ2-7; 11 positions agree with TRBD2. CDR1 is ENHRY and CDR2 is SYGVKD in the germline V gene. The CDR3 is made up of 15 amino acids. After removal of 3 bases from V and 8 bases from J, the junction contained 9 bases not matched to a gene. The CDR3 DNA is TGTGCCATCAGTGAAATAGCGGGGGGGCCTTACAAGCAGTACTTC. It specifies CAISEIAGGPYKQYF.

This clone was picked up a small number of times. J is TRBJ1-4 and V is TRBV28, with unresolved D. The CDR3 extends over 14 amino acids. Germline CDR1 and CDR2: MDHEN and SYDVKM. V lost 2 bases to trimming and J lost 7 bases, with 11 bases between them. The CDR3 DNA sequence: TGTGCCAGCAGTTTACCGGTCTTGGGTGAAAAACTGTTTTTT. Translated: CASSLPVLGEKLFF.

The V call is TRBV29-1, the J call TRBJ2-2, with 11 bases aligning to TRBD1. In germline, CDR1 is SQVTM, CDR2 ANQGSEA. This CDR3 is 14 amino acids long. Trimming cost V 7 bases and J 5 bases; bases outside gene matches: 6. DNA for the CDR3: TGCAGCGCCGGACAGGGGGCCGGAACCGGGGAGCTGTTTTTT. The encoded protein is CSAGQGAGTGELFF.

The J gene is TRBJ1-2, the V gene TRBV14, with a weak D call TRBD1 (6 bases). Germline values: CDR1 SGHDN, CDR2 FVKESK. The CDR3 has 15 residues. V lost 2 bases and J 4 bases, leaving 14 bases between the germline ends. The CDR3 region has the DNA TGTGCCAGCAGCCAATTCGGGAGAGGGGGCTATGGCTACACCTTC. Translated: CASSQFGRGGYGYTF.

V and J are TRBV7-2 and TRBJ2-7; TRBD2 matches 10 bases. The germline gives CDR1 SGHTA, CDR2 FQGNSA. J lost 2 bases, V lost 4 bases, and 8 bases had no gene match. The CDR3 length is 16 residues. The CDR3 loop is CASSWDSGGLAYEQYF. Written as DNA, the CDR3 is TGTGCCAGCAGCTGGGATAGCGGGGGGCTCGCCTACGAGCAGTACTTC.

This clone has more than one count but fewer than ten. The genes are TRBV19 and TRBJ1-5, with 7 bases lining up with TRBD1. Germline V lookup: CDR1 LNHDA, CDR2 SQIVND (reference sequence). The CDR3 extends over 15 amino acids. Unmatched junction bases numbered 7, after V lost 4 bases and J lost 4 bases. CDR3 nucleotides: TGTGCCAGTAGTAATGCAGGGGGAGAGAATCAGCCCCAGCATTTT. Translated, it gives CASSNAGGENQPQHF.

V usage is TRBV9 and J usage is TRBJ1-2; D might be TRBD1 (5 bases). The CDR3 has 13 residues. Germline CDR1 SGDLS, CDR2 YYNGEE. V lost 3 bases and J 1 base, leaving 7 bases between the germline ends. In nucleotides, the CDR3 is TGTGCCAGCAGCGGCGGGGGTAACTATGGCTACACCTTC. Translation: CASSGGGNYGYTF.

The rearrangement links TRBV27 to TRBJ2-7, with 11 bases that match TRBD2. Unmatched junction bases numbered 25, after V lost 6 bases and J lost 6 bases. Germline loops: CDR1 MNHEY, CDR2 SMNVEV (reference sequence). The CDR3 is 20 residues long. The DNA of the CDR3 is TGTGCCAGCAGACCGACAAGACTAGCGGGGACGGGAGGAGGAAAGTCCGAGCAGTACTTC. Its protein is CASRPTRLAGTGGGKSEQYF.

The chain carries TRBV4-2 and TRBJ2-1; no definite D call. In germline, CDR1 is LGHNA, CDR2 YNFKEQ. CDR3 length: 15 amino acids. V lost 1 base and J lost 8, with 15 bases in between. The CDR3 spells CASSQADSQGDEQFF. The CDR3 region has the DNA TGTGCCAGCAGCCAAGCGGATTCTCAAGGCGATGAGCAGTTCTTC.

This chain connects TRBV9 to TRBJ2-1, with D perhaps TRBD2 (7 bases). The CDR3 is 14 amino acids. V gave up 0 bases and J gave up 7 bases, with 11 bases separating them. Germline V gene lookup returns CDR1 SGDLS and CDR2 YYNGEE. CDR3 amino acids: CASSVVGGRNEQFF. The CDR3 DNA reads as TGTGCCAGCAGCGTAGTCGGGGGGCGGAATGAGCAGTTCTTC.

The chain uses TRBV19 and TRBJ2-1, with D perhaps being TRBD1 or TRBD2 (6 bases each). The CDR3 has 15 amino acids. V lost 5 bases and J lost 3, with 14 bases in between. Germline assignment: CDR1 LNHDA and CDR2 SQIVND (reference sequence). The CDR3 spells CASSLIGGSYNEQFF. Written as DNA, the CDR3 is TGTGCCAGTAGTCTCATAGGGGGGAGCTACAATGAGCAGTTCTTC.

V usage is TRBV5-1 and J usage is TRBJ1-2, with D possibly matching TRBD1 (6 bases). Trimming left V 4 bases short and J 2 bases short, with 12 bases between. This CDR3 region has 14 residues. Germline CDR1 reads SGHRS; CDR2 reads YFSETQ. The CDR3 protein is CASSPGQINYGYTF. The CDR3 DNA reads TGCGCCAGCAGCCCCGGACAGATCAACTATGGCTACACCTTC.

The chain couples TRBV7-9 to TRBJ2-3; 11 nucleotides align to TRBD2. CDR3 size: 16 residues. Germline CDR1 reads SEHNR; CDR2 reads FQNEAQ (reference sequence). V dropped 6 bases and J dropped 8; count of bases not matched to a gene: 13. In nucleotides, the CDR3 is TGTGCCAGCAGGCCTACTAGCGGGGGATTTGGTGGTACGCAGTATTTT. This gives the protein CASRPTSGGFGGTQYF.

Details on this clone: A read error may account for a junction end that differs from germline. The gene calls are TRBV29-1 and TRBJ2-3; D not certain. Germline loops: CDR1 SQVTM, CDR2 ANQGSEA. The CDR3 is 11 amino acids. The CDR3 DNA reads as TGCAGCGCTGAACATACAGATACGCAGTATTTT. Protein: CSAEHTDTQYF.

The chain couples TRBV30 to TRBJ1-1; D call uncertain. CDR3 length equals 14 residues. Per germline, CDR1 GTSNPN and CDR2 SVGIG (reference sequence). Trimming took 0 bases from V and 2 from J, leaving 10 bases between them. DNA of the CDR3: TGTGCCTGGAGTGTACTCTCTACTAACACTGAAGCTTTCTTT. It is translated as CAWSVLSTNTEAFF.

CDR3 DNA sequence: TGTGCCAGCTCACCCCGACAGGGTGACACTGAAGCTTTCTTT. Protein sequence: CASSPRQGDTEAFF. This rearrangement joins TRBV18 to TRBJ1-1, with 7 bases lining up with TRBD1. The V and J ends lost 3 bases and 3 bases, in that order; junction bases with no gene match: 4. CDR3 size: 14 residues. The V gene's germline CDR1 is KGHSH and CDR2 LQKENI.

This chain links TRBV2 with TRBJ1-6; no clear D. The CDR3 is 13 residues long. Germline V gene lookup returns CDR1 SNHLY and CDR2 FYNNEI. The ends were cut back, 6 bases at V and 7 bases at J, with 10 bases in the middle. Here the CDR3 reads CASSTESNSPLHF. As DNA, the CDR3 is TGTGCCAGCAGCACAGAGTCCAATTCACCCCTCCACTTT.

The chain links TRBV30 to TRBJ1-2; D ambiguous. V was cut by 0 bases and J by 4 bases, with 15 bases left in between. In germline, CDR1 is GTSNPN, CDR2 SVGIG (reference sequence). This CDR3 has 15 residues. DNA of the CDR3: TGTGCCTGGAGTGTATTGTTGGTGACGGTCTATGGCTACACCTTC. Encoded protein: CAWSVLLVTVYGYTF.

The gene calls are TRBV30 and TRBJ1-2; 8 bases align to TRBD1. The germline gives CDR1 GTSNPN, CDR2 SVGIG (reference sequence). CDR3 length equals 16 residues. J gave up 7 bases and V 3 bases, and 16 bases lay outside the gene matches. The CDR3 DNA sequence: TGTGCCTGGAGGGGAGGACAGGGAAGAATTCAGCTTGGCTACACCTTC. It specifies CAWRGGQGRIQLGYTF.

The CDR3 is CAWTGSNNEKLFF. DNA of the CDR3: TGTGCCTGGACGGGCAGTAATAATGAAAAACTGTTTTTT. The genes are TRBV30 and TRBJ1-4; unclear D gene. The CDR3 has 13 residues. Looked up from germline, CDR1 is GTSNPN and CDR2 is SVGIG (reference sequence). V dropped 4 bases and J dropped 4 bases, with 10 bases sitting between them.

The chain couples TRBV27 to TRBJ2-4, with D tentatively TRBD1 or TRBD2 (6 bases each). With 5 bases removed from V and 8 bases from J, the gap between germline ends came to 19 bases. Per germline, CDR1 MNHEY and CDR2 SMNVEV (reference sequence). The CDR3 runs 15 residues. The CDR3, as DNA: TGTGCCAGCAGTGGAAGAAGGAATGGGGGGCACATTCAGTACTTC. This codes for CASSGRRNGGHIQYF.

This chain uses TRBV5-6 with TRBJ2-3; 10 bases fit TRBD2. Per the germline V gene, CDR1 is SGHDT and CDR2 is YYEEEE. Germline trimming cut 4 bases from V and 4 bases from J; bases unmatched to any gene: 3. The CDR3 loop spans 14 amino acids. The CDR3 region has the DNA TGTGCCAGCAGCCCGGGACTAGCGTCAGATACGCAGTATTTT. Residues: CASSPGLASDTQYF.

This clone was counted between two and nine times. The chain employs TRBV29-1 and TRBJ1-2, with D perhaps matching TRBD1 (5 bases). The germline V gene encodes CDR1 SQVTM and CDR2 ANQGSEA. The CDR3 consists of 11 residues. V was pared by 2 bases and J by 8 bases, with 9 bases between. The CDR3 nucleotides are TGCAGCGTTGAATGGGGGAACGGCTACACCTTC. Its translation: CSVEWGNGYTF.

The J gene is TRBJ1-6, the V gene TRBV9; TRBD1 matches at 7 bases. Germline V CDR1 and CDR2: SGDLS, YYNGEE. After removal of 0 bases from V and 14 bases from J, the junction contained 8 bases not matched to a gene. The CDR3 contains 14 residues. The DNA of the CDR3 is TGTGCCAGCAGCGTAGCTACTACGGGACAGTCCCTCCACTTT. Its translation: CASSVATTGQSLHF.

Written as DNA, the CDR3 is TGTGCCAGCAGCTCCTCGCCAAACACCATATATTTT. Its translation is CASSSSPNTIYF. This sequence joins TRBV7-2 and TRBJ1-3; no clear D. Germline CDR1 and CDR2: SGHTA and FQGNSA. CDR3 size: 12 residues. V dropped 4 bases and J dropped 6 bases, with 7 bases sitting between them.